The 29 T cell receptor beta chains given below trace back to one sample, sequenced in a study of vaccination and CD4 T cells after COVID-19. As for treatment: approximately 9-day PBMC culture with coronavirus spike peptide pools or control peptides (ViraFEST assay). CD4+ T-cell collection from the unexposed donor predated the COVID-19 pandemic (2011-2018). The study sequenced cultured CD4+ T cell DNA using the Oncomine TCR Beta short-read assay. TCRdb independently ran MiXCR on the PCR reads; one entry per CDR3 protein. There are more than 2,000 distinct CDR3 sequences in the sample; around 23% occur only once, and approximately 50% lies in the top ten. No antigens are known for them. Sample: CD4+ T cells from blood, cultured in vitro. The receptors were sampled from a human donor in good health.

The chain carries TRBV6-1 and TRBJ2-5; no definite D call. CDR1 MNHNS and CDR2 SASEGT come from the germline V gene. V dropped 3 bases and J dropped 1 base, with 12 bases sitting between them. The length of the CDR3 is 15 residues. Here the CDR3 reads CASSEQPRTQETQYF. CDR3 sequence (DNA): TGTGCCAGCAGTGAGCAACCCCGGACCCAAGAGACCCAGTACTTC.

This rearrangement joins TRBV7-2 to TRBJ2-4; 8 bases are a match to TRBD1. The CDR3 has 15 residues. Germline assignment: CDR1 SGHTA and CDR2 FQGNSA. V was pared by 5 bases and J by 0 bases, with 3 bases of the junction left unmatched. CDR3 region: CASSVQGGAKNIQYF. CDR3 DNA: TGTGCCAGCAGCGTACAGGGGGGAGCCAAAAACATTCAGTACTTC.

J is TRBJ1-2 and V is TRBV5-1, with a tentative D call TRBD1 (6 bases). Trimming left V 0 bases short and J 0 bases short, with 18 bases between. This CDR3 has 18 amino acids. Germline V gives CDR1 SGHRS, CDR2 YFSETQ. The CDR3 coding sequence is TGCGCCAGCAGCTTGGGTCAACCGGGGGCCCTAGCTAACTATGGCTACACCTTC. Protein: CASSLGQPGALANYGYTF.

The J gene is TRBJ1-3, the V gene TRBV27; D unclear. CDR3 length: 13 amino acids. The germline V gene has CDR1 MNHEY and CDR2 SMNVEV (reference sequence). The V end was cut by 4 bases, the J end by 2 bases, with 6 bases between. The CDR3 is CASSSGAGNTIYF. The CDR3 DNA reads as TGTGCCAGCAGTTCCGGGGCTGGAAACACCATATATTTT.

The chain carries TRBV7-9 and TRBJ1-1; the D gene is possibly TRBD1 (5 bases). Trimming left V 1 base short and J 4 bases short, with 10 bases between. The CDR3 is made up of 14 amino acids. Germline assignment: CDR1 SEHNR and CDR2 FQNEAQ (reference sequence). CDR3 amino acids: CASSLVRGSTEAFF. In DNA form, the CDR3 reads TGTGCCAGCAGCTTAGTTAGGGGAAGCACTGAAGCTTTCTTT.

This clonotype turned up a few times. The gene calls are TRBV11-1 and TRBJ2-6, with D unclear. The germline V gene encodes CDR1 SGHAT and CDR2 FQDESV (reference sequence). Trimming stripped 2 bases from V and 0 bases from J, with 8 bases between. The CDR3 has 16 amino acids. DNA of the CDR3: TGTGCCAGCAGCTTATCATCCGTCTCTGGGGCCAACGTCCTGACTTTC. Encoded protein: CASSLSSVSGANVLTF.

The chain is built from TRBV12-3 or TRBV12-4 and TRBJ2-1, with 9 bases fitting TRBD1. This CDR3 comprises 15 residues. V trimming: 8 bases; J trimming: 4 bases; junction bases outside the gene matches: 9. This CDR3 reads CASGRQGGFYNEQFF. DNA for the CDR3: TGTGCCAGCGGAAGACAGGGGGGCTTTTACAATGAGCAGTTCTTC.

This chain joins TRBV4-3 and TRBJ1-1; TRBD1 matches 8 bases. This CDR3 has 14 amino acids. V shed 0 bases, J shed 4 bases, and the junction held 1 base outside the gene matches. Germline CDR1 and CDR2: LGHNA and YSLEER. This chain's CDR3 is CASSQETGVTEAFF. In DNA, the CDR3 is TGCGCCAGCAGCCAAGAGACAGGGGTCACTGAAGCTTTCTTT.

This chain connects TRBV19 to TRBJ2-7; possible D gene TRBD1, 5 bases. The V gene lost 6 bases and the J gene lost 6 bases, with 18 bases spanning the gap. The CDR3 extends over 14 amino acids. Germline CDR1 LNHDA, CDR2 SQIVND (reference sequence). CDR3 sequence (DNA): TGTGCCAGTAGAATGAGTCAGGGAAGGGGCGAGCAGTACTTC. Its protein is CASRMSQGRGEQYF.

The chain employs TRBV20-1 and TRBJ2-1, with 8 bases aligning to TRBD2. Germline V gives CDR1 DFQATT, CDR2 SNEGSKA (reference sequence). The CDR3 sequence is 16 residues long. Trimming cost V 3 bases and J 2 bases; bases outside gene matches: 9. CDR3 in amino acids: CSARAPGGGPYNEQFF. The CDR3 region has the DNA TGCAGTGCTAGGGCCCCGGGCGGGGGGCCCTACAATGAGCAGTTCTTC.

In this sample, this clonotype is medium-sized. The V call is TRBV7-2, the J call TRBJ1-2; 9 bases map to TRBD1. CDR1 is SGHTA, CDR2 FQGNSA, per germline. V was pared by 5 bases and J by 6 bases, with 4 bases of the junction left unmatched. This CDR3 spans 13 amino acids. The CDR3 here is CASSTGQGDGYTF. The CDR3 coding sequence is TGTGCCAGCAGCACGGGACAGGGAGATGGCTACACCTTC.

This clonotype was detected a few times. The chain carries TRBV27 and TRBJ2-7, with D maybe TRBD1 (5 bases). The V and J ends lost 3 bases and 4 bases respectively, with 13 bases between them. Germline loops: CDR1 MNHEY, CDR2 SMNVEV (reference sequence). The CDR3 has 14 amino acids. The CDR3 nucleotides are TGTGCCAGCAGTTTGGGGCAGGGTGGGTACGAGCAGTACTTC. Translation: CASSLGQGGYEQYF.

This clonotype was found a few times. The rearrangement links TRBV4-2 to TRBJ1-1; D is perhaps TRBD1 (5 bases). The CDR3 extends over 14 amino acids. Germline CDR1 is LGHNA and CDR2 is YNFKEQ. V shed 0 bases and J shed 10 bases, with 15 bases lying between them. The CDR3 DNA reads as TGTGCCAGCAGCCAAGATCCCCAGGGAGGGGTAGCTTTCTTT. It translates to CASSQDPQGGVAFF.

Relative to its sample, this clonotype is large. The chain links TRBV5-4 to TRBJ1-2, with D uncertain. The CDR3 is made up of 14 amino acids. Deletions cut 1 base from V and 6 bases from J, with 13 bases between. The germline V gene encodes CDR1 SGHNT and CDR2 YYREEE (reference sequence). CDR3 amino acids: CASSLNSGRDGYTF. DNA for the CDR3: TGTGCCAGCAGCTTGAACTCCGGGCGGGATGGCTACACCTTC.

Concerning this clonotype itself: The junction differs from germline at one of its ends, possibly a read error. The genes are TRBV6-1 and TRBJ1-6; 7 nucleotides match TRBD1. Germline values: CDR1 MNHNS, CDR2 SASEGT. CDR3 length: 15 amino acids. CDR3 in amino acids: CASSVSGQYSSPLHF. The CDR3 bases are TGTGCCAGCAGTGTATCGGGACAGTATAGTTCACCCCTCCACTTT.

V usage is TRBV27 and J usage is TRBJ2-7, with 7 bases lining up with TRBD2. The V gene end was trimmed by 6 bases and the J gene end by 5 bases; junction bases not matched to a gene: 7. Germline lookup yields CDR1 MNHEY and CDR2 SMNVEV (reference sequence). The CDR3 extends over 13 amino acids. In DNA form, the CDR3 reads TGTGCCAGCAGCCTGACTAGCTATGACGAGCAGTACTTC. This translates into CASSLTSYDEQYF.

This chain connects TRBV12-3 or TRBV12-4 to TRBJ2-3; either TRBD1 or TRBD2 may fit D (5 bases each). The ends were cut back, 1 base at V and 3 bases at J, with 8 bases in the middle. This CDR3 is 14 amino acids long. The CDR3 DNA follows: TGTGCCAGCAGTTTAGGGGGGTTGACAGATACGCAGTATTTT. Translated: CASSLGGLTDTQYF.

J is TRBJ1-2 and V is TRBV12-3 or TRBV12-4; the match to TRBD1 covers 7 bases. The CDR3 is 12 amino acids. The V gene end was trimmed by 3 bases and the J gene end by 12 bases; junction bases not matched to a gene: 7. The CDR3 loop reads CASSLDETGHTF. The CDR3 nucleotides are TGTGCCAGCAGTTTGGATGAGACAGGGCACACCTTC.

This clonotype was found a few times. CDR3: CASSLGPAFYEQYF. The CDR3 nucleotides are TGTGCCAGCAGCCTGGGTCCGGCGTTCTACGAGCAGTACTTC. This chain joins TRBV7-2 and TRBJ2-7; no clear D gene. Germline lookup yields CDR1 SGHTA and CDR2 FQGNSA. The germline V and J ends were trimmed by 5 bases and 3 bases, with 14 bases remaining between them. This CDR3 spans 14 amino acids.

This chain connects TRBV11-3 to TRBJ2-2; TRBD1 matches at 11 bases. The CDR3 is 17 residues long. V shed 0 bases and J 5 bases; nucleotides not matched to a gene: 5. Germline V gene data show CDR1 as SGHNT and CDR2 as YENEEA. CDR3 DNA: TGTGCCAGCAGCTTAGATCGAGGGACAGGGGGGACCGGGGAGCTGTTTTTT. Protein product: CASSLDRGTGGTGELFF.

This clonotype was observed a handful of times. J is TRBJ2-1 and V is TRBV20-1; D perhaps matches TRBD2 (5 bases). CDR1 and CDR2 (germline): DFQATT, SNEGSKA (reference sequence). Trimming took off 0 bases at V and 0 bases at J, with 9 bases between the two ends. There are 15 residues in the CDR3. The CDR3 loop is CSAREAAASYNEQFF. CDR3 sequence (DNA): TGCAGTGCTAGAGAAGCGGCCGCCTCCTACAATGAGCAGTTCTTC.

This clonotype occurred a few times. The chain uses TRBV20-1 and TRBJ2-4, with TRBD2 matching 10 bases. This CDR3 is 16 amino acids long. Germline trimming cut 3 bases from V and 7 bases from J; bases unmatched to any gene: 12. CDR1 is DFQATT and CDR2 is SNEGSKA in the germline V gene (reference sequence). This chain's CDR3 is CSASRSSGGRRNIQYF. DNA for the CDR3: TGCAGTGCTAGTAGGTCTAGCGGGGGTCGGCGGAACATTCAGTACTTC.

The chain carries TRBV7-2 and TRBJ2-7; D tentatively reads TRBD1 or TRBD2 (5 bases each). Germline values: CDR1 SGHTA, CDR2 FQGNSA. Trimming left V 3 bases short and J 9 bases short, with 21 bases between. The length of the CDR3 is 15 residues. Here the CDR3 reads CASSFPGRGSSGQYF. The CDR3 DNA reads as TGTGCCAGCAGCTTTCCGGGACGGGGTTCCTCAGGGCAGTACTTC.

This clonotype was seen only a few times. The V and J genes are TRBV27 and TRBJ2-5; 11 nucleotides agree with TRBD1. CDR1 and CDR2 (germline): MNHEY, SMNVEV (reference sequence). This CDR3 is 15 amino acids long. Trimming cost V 5 bases and J 5 bases; bases outside gene matches: 7. The CDR3, as DNA: TGTGCCAGCAGTCCAGGGACAGGGGGTGACGAGACCCAGTACTTC. This encodes CASSPGTGGDETQYF.

This clonotype has more than one count but fewer than ten. The J gene is TRBJ1-1, the V gene TRBV2; the match to TRBD1 covers 10 bases. V lost 6 bases, J lost 5 bases, and 9 bases stayed unmatched. CDR1 and CDR2 (germline): SNHLY, FYNNEI. The CDR3 is 15 residues long. The CDR3, as DNA: TGTGCCAGCAGCCCCGGGACAGGGGTGGGAACTGAAGCTTTCTTT. It specifies CASSPGTGVGTEAFF. The full variable domain, rest sourced from reference TRBV2 and TRBJ1-1, is EPEVTQTPSHQVTQMGQEVILRCVPISNHLYFYWYRQILGQKVEFLVSFYNNEISEKSEIFDDQFSVERPDGSNFTLKIRSTKLEDSAMYFCASSPGTGVGTEAFFGQGTRLTVV.

This sequence joins TRBV9 and TRBJ1-1; D may be TRBD1 (5 bases). The V gene's germline CDR1 is SGDLS and CDR2 YYNGEE. Trimming removed 0 bases at V and 0 bases at J, with 9 bases between. The CDR3 consists of 15 residues. Here the CDR3 reads CASSVGGGVNTEAFF. The CDR3 nucleotides are TGTGCCAGCAGCGTAGGTGGGGGAGTGAACACTGAAGCTTTCTTT.

The chain employs TRBV20-1 and TRBJ2-1; the match to TRBD2 covers 7 bases. CDR3 size: 13 residues. Per germline, CDR1 DFQATT and CDR2 SNEGSKA (reference sequence). Trimming at V came to 6 bases and at J to 5 bases, leaving 7 bases not matched to a gene. The CDR3 here is CSANSGPNNEQFF. CDR3 in DNA: TGCAGTGCCAATAGCGGGCCCAACAATGAGCAGTTCTTC.

This rearrangement joins TRBV20-1 to TRBJ2-7; 7 bases are a match to TRBD1. Germline CDR1 DFQATT, CDR2 SNEGSKA (reference sequence). V dropped 6 bases and J dropped 7; count of bases not matched to a gene: 12. The CDR3 has 13 residues. The CDR3 DNA reads TGCAGTGCGCTGGGCCCAGGGGGAAAAGAGCAGTACTTC. Encoded protein: CSALGPGGKEQYF.

The chain uses TRBV19 and TRBJ2-7; 9 bases align to TRBD2. This CDR3 has 15 amino acids. Germline CDR1 reads LNHDA; CDR2 reads SQIVND (reference sequence). After removal of 6 bases from V and 5 bases from J, the junction contained 11 bases not matched to a gene. In DNA, the CDR3 is TGTGCCAGTAGAGCTGCAACAGCGGGAGGAGACGAGCAGTACTTC. It codes for CASRAATAGGDEQYF.